This TCR beta chain is from a study of human T cells and chemical hapten exposure. Study at large: All through the approximately 22-week study, the scalp of each patient received diphenylcyclopropenone doses weekly.

Study-wide points: Clustering by CDR3 similarity yielded significantly more large clusters from expanded TCRs than controls.

Specified time point: patch test 2, 6 weeks after DPC sensitization. Treatment given: therapeutic diphenylcyclopropenone sensitization with weekly scalp DPC. Trimming took off 11 bases at V and 4 bases at J, with 14 bases between the two ends. The CDR3 has 13 residues. Many counts were recorded for this clonotype. Its target is unknown. Attachment of unique molecular identifiers to individual cDNA molecules was performed in the library. Each CDR3 protein is one row after TCRdb ran MiXCR on the RACE reads. The profile shows a few hundred thousand distinct CDR3 sequences, just under 6.5% of them singletons.

The chain couples TRBV12-3 or TRBV12-4 to TRBJ2-2; TRBD1 or TRBD2 may be the D gene (5 bases each). The sequence derives from a woman younger than 35 with alopecia areata. Some clones in this sample may be carry-over from other donors' samples. The material sequenced was whole blood, taken in connection with sensitization to the hapten diphenylcyclopropenone (DPC). CDR3 DNA: TGTGCCGTGGACCAAGGGACCACCGGGGAGCTGTTTTTT. This gives the protein CAVDQGTTGELFF.